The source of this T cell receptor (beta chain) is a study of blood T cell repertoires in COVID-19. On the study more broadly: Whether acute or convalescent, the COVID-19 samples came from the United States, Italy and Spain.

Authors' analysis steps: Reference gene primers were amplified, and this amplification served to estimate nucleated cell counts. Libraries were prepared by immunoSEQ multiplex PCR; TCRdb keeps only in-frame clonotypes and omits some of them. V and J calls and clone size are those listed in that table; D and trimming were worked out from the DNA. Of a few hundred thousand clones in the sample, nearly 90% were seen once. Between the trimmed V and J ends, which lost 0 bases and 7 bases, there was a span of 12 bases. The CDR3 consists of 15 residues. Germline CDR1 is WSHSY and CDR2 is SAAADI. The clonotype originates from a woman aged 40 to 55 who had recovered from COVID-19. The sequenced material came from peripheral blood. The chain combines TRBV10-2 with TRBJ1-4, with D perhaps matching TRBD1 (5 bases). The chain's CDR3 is CASSESFQGTEKLFF. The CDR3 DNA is TGCGCCAGCAGTGAGTCGTTCCAGGGAACTGAAAAACTGTTTTTT.